The 14 T cell receptor beta chains reported below all come from one sample, sequenced in a study of early T cells in non-severe SARS-CoV-2 infection. A single record per CDR3 protein comes from TCRdb applying MiXCR to the 5' RACE reads. Counted here are about 100,000 distinct CDR3 sequences, 11% occurring once; the ten biggest clones make up about 8%. The sample consisted of whole blood. All receptors come from an adult who was a healthcare worker with PCR-confirmed SARS-CoV-2 infection or an uninfected control (not recorded which).

By share of the sample, this clonotype is medium-sized (0.01 to 0.1%). CDR3 amino acids: CSARAQTGPNTEAFF. Here the CDR3 DNA reads TGCAGTGCTAGAGCGCAGACAGGACCGAACACTGAAGCTTTCTTT. The chain recombines TRBV20-1 with TRBJ1-1, with D maybe TRBD1 (6 bases). The CDR3 has 15 amino acids. Germline V gene lookup returns CDR1 DFQATT and CDR2 SNEGSKA (reference sequence). Trimming took 1 base from V and 1 from J, leaving 13 bases between them.

CDR3 in DNA: TGTGCCAGTAGCCGGCTCCCGGACAGGGGGAACACCGGGGAGCTGTTTTTT. It specifies CASSRLPDRGNTGELFF. V gene TRBV19 combines with J gene TRBJ2-2; TRBD1 agrees at 9 bases. Germline assignment: CDR1 LNHDA and CDR2 SQIVND (reference sequence). The CDR3 contains 17 residues. The V segment lost 6 bases and the J segment 1 base; nucleotides outside the gene matches: 9.

The chain joins TRBV27 to TRBJ1-6, with D possibly matching TRBD1 (5 bases). The V end lost 5 bases, the J end lost 9 bases, and 14 bases lay between the germline ends. In germline, CDR1 is MNHEY, CDR2 SMNVEV (reference sequence). This CDR3 is 14 amino acids long. The CDR3 here is CASSPGDRSSPLHF. The CDR3 coding sequence is TGTGCCAGCAGTCCGGGCGACAGAAGTTCACCCCTCCACTTT.

This clonotype was recorded a few times. CDR3 bases: TGCAGTGCTACCGGGACAGGGCACCCAGATACGCAGTATTTT. This encodes CSATGTGHPDTQYF. This sequence joins TRBV20-1 and TRBJ2-3; 9 nucleotides match TRBD1. From germline, CDR1 is DFQATT and CDR2 SNEGSKA (reference sequence). This CDR3 has 14 amino acids. The trim removed 4 bases at V and 4 bases at J, leaving 6 bases unmatched.

In this sample, this clonotype turned up many times. V gene TRBV12-3 or TRBV12-4 combines with J gene TRBJ1-1; D gene uncertain. This CDR3 contains 13 residues. Trimming removed 6 bases at V and 0 bases at J, with 8 bases between. The CDR3 bases are TGTGCCAGCAGCGAGATTTTGAACACTGAAGCTTTCTTT. It is translated as CASSEILNTEAFF.

The sample holds a few counts of this clonotype. The gene calls are TRBV15 and TRBJ2-3; 7 bases are shared with TRBD2. The CDR3 is made up of 16 amino acids. Germline-derived CDR1 and CDR2 are LNHNV and YYDKDF (reference sequence). Trimming at V came to 2 bases and at J to 3 bases, leaving 8 bases not matched to a gene. The chain's CDR3 is CATSRPSGLLTDTQYF. The CDR3 bases are TGTGCCACCAGCAGACCATCGGGACTACTTACAGATACGCAGTATTTT.

This clonotype appeared many times. The chain recombines TRBV3-1 with TRBJ2-6; D is undetermined. Germline-derived CDR1 and CDR2 are LGHDT and YNNKEL (reference sequence). The CDR3 has 17 residues. Trimming cost V 1 base and J 1 base, with 11 bases left between them. DNA of the CDR3: TGTGCCAGCAGCCAAGGGCAAGGTTATTCTGGGGCCAACGTCCTGACTTTC. Its translation is CASSQGQGYSGANVLTF.

This clonotype was seen many times. This chain uses TRBV7-2 with TRBJ1-5; 9 bases map to TRBD1. The CDR3 has 15 amino acids. The V gene end was trimmed by 5 bases and the J gene end by 4 bases; junction bases not matched to a gene: 6. Looked up from germline, CDR1 is SGHTA and CDR2 is FQGNSA. CDR3: CASSQDRGVNQPQHF. For the CDR3, the DNA is TGTGCCAGCAGCCAGGACAGGGGAGTGAATCAGCCCCAGCATTTT. Full variable domain (remainder filled in from reference TRBV7-2 and TRBJ1-5): GAGVSQSPSNKVTEKGKDVELRCDPISGHTALYWYRQSLGQGLEFLIYFQGNSAPDKSGLPSDRFSAERTGGSVSTLTIQRTQQEDSAVYLCASSQDRGVNQPQHFGDGTRLSIL.

This chain joins TRBV28 and TRBJ2-1, with D perhaps TRBD1 (6 bases). V lost 11 bases and J lost 4, with 18 bases in between. The CDR3 has 14 residues. The germline gives CDR1 MDHEN, CDR2 SYDVKM. CDR3 loop: CAGTSQGKYNEQFF. CDR3 bases: TGTGCCGGAACCTCTCAGGGGAAATACAATGAGCAGTTCTTC. Full variable domain (remainder filled in from reference TRBV28 and TRBJ2-1): DVKVTQSSRYLVKRTGEKVFLECVQDMDHENMFWYRQDPGLGLRLIYFSYDVKMKEKGDIPEGYSVSREKKERFSLILESASTNQTSMYLCAGTSQGKYNEQFFGPGTRLTVL.

This chain links TRBV6-5 with TRBJ2-7, with D perhaps assigned TRBD1 or TRBD2 (7 bases each). V gave up 5 bases and J gave up 5 bases, with 16 bases separating them. In germline, CDR1 is MNHEY, CDR2 SVGAGI. There are 14 residues in the CDR3. CDR3 in amino acids: CASSLGRGHHEQYF. Here the CDR3 DNA reads TGTGCCAGCAGTCTGGGGAGGGGGCACCACGAGCAGTACTTC.

The chain couples TRBV4-1 to TRBJ1-1; the D gene is possibly TRBD1 (5 bases). The germline V gene has CDR1 MGHRA and CDR2 YSYEKL. Trimming left V 3 bases short and J 1 base short, with 9 bases between. The CDR3 has 14 amino acids. The DNA of the CDR3 is TGCGCCAGCAGCCATCACAGGTGGAACACTGAAGCTTTCTTT. Its translation is CASSHHRWNTEAFF.

For the CDR3, the DNA is TGTGCCAGCAGCTTGAGCGGAGGAGCCTCCGAGCAGTACTTC. Protein: CASSLSGGASEQYF. The chain uses TRBV5-4 and TRBJ2-7; weak D call: TRBD2 (5 bases). Germline-derived CDR1 and CDR2 are SGHNT and YYREEE (reference sequence). V gave up 1 base and J gave up 6 bases, with 14 bases separating them. The CDR3 runs to 14 residues.

In this sample, this clonotype turned up a few times. This chain links TRBV18 with TRBJ2-3; D unresolved. CDR1 is KGHSH and CDR2 is LQKENI in the germline V gene. The CDR3 runs 15 residues. The V gene lost 0 bases and the J gene lost 2 bases, with 9 bases spanning the gap. The CDR3 spells CASSPPYSLTDTQYF. DNA for the CDR3: TGTGCCAGCTCACCACCATATTCCCTCACAGATACGCAGTATTTT.

This clonotype was seen many times. The V and J genes are TRBV12-3 or TRBV12-4 and TRBJ2-3; D perhaps matches TRBD2 (5 bases). The CDR3 loop spans 14 amino acids. With 4 bases removed from V and 1 base from J, the gap between germline ends came to 9 bases. DNA for the CDR3: TGTGCCAGCAGTTCCAGCGGAGGCACAGATACGCAGTATTTT. Its protein product is CASSSSGGTDTQYF.